These 14 T cell receptor beta chains share one sample of origin, sequenced in a study of regulatory T cells in long-lasting Graves disease. Construction of the TCR beta libraries employed iRepertoire HTBI primers in conjunction with Arm-PCR of CDR3 regions. MiXCR was run by TCRdb on the multiplex PCR reads, yielding one entry per CDR3 protein. This table holds 350,000 to 400,000 distinct CDR3 sequences, around 15% found once. The time point is: newly diagnosed GD, antithyroid drugs for less than 3 months. Preparation of the TCR library used RNA extracted from PBMCs. This sample was shared with a second study, whose subject was T cells in Graves' hyperthyroidism and ophthalmopathy.

Sequences were derived from peripheral blood mononuclear cells (PBMCs), sampled at new diagnosis, from a patient treated with antithyroid drugs. The receptors were gathered from a woman under 30 with Graves disease.

This clonotype was seen more than once but under ten times. The chain is built from TRBV29-1 and TRBJ2-7; 7 positions match TRBD2. The CDR3 is 14 amino acids. Germline CDR1 SQVTM, CDR2 ANQGSEA. J lost 0 bases, V lost 4 bases, and 6 bases had no gene match. This CDR3 reads CSVGRDYGSYEQYF. CDR3 nucleotides: TGCAGCGTTGGCCGGGACTACGGCTCCTACGAGCAGTACTTC.

This clonotype was picked up many times. The rearrangement links TRBV12-3 or TRBV12-4 to TRBJ2-1, with D possibly TRBD2 on 5 matching bases. Deletions cut 2 bases from V and 4 bases from J, with 9 bases between. This CDR3 contains 14 residues. The CDR3 spells CASSLSGFYNEQFF. The CDR3 DNA is TGTGCCAGCAGTTTAAGCGGATTTTACAATGAGCAGTTCTTC.

This clonotype was observed many times. This chain's CDR3 is CASSFQDTDTQYF. The CDR3 DNA reads TGTGCCAGCAGTTTTCAGGACACAGATACGCAGTATTTT. The chain employs TRBV27 and TRBJ2-3, with no clear D. Germline CDR1 is MNHEY and CDR2 is SMNVEV (reference sequence). Trimming stripped 3 bases from V and 2 bases from J, with 6 bases between. This CDR3 comprises 13 residues.

This clonotype was seen many times. The chain recombines TRBV6-2 or TRBV6-3 with TRBJ1-4; D gene ambiguous. Trimming cost V 3 bases and J 0 bases, with 11 bases left between them. In germline, CDR1 is MNHEY, CDR2 SVGEGT. The CDR3 length is 16 residues. The CDR3 bases are TGTGCCAGCAGTTATCTCCGCCCCGCAACTAATGAAAAACTGTTTTTT. This sequence encodes CASSYLRPATNEKLFF.

The V gene is TRBV4-2, the J gene TRBJ2-2; 9 nucleotides align to TRBD2. The CDR3 is 16 amino acids. V gave up 0 bases and J gave up 7 bases; unmatched junction bases: 6. Germline CDR1 is LGHNA and CDR2 is YNFKEQ. CDR3 amino acids: CASSQEGSGGVGELFF. The CDR3, as DNA: TGTGCCAGCAGCCAAGAGGGTAGCGGGGGAGTCGGGGAGCTGTTTTTT.

This clonotype was counted ten times or more. The chain joins TRBV30 to TRBJ2-7; 14 nucleotides line up with TRBD2. V gave up 6 bases and J gave up 0 bases; unmatched junction bases: 13. The CDR3 totals 18 residues. The germline gives CDR1 GTSNPN, CDR2 SVGIG (reference sequence). CDR3 in DNA: TGTGCCTGCCAGACTAGCGGGAGGGCCTGGTTCCCCTCCTACGAGCAGTACTTC. It yields the protein CACQTSGRAWFPSYEQYF.

Many counts were recorded for this clonotype. This rearrangement joins TRBV13 to TRBJ2-7; 9 bases agree with TRBD1. Germline CDR1 PRHDT, CDR2 FYEKMQ (reference sequence). Unmatched junction bases numbered 15, after V lost 5 bases and J lost 4 bases. This CDR3 has 17 amino acids. The CDR3 sequence is CASSGTFGGTGQYEQYF. The CDR3 bases are TGTGCCAGCAGCGGAACATTCGGCGGGACAGGGCAATACGAGCAGTACTTC.

This clonotype was recorded at least ten times. The CDR3 bases are TGTGCCAGCAGCCGTGGCGGTCGGGGGCACCAAGAGACCCAGTACTTC. Its translation is CASSRGGRGHQETQYF. V gene TRBV5-4 combines with J gene TRBJ2-5; tentatively, D is TRBD1 or TRBD2 (6 bases each). This CDR3 spans 16 amino acids. CDR1 is SGHNT, CDR2 YYREEE, per germline (reference sequence). V dropped 4 bases and J dropped 0 bases, with 16 bases sitting between them. Combining the CDR3 with reference TRBV5-4 and TRBJ2-5 gives the whole variable domain ETGVTQSPTHLIKTRGQQVTLRCSSQSGHNTVSWYQQALGQGPQFIFQYYREEENGRGNFPPRFSGLQFPNYSSELNVNALELDDSALYLCASSRGGRGHQETQYFGPGTRLLVL.

This clonotype was counted ten times or more. J is TRBJ2-5 and V is TRBV18; D gene ambiguous. Deletions cut 3 bases from V and 2 bases from J, with 16 bases between. The CDR3 contains 16 residues. CDR1 and CDR2 from the germline V gene are KGHSH and LQKENI. CDR3 in amino acids: CASSPPMGRLQETQYF. The CDR3 DNA reads as TGTGCCAGCTCACCTCCTATGGGCCGCCTACAAGAGACCCAGTACTTC. Combining the CDR3 with reference TRBV18 and TRBJ2-5 gives the whole variable domain NAGVMQNPRHLVRRRGQEARLRCSPMKGHSHVYWYRQLPEEGLKFMVYLQKENIIDESGMPKERFSAEFPKEGPSILRIQQVVRGDSAAYFCASSPPMGRLQETQYFGPGTRLLVL.

V is TRBV6-5 and J is TRBJ1-1; D gene uncertain. This CDR3 contains 16 residues. CDR1 is MNHEY, CDR2 SVGAGI, per germline. The V and J ends lost 0 bases and 6 bases respectively, with 17 bases between them. This chain's CDR3 is CASSYSGIAESPEAFF. CDR3 nucleotides: TGTGCCAGCAGTTACTCGGGTATTGCAGAGTCGCCTGAAGCTTTCTTT.

V is TRBV6-1 and J is TRBJ1-4; TRBD1 aligns across 7 bases. Germline CDR1 MNHNS, CDR2 SASEGT. The CDR3 consists of 14 residues. J lost 7 bases, V lost 7 bases, and 9 bases had no gene match. CDR3 nucleotide sequence: TGTGCCAGCAAGGGGGCCACAGTTCTTGAAAAACTGTTTTTT. This translates into CASKGATVLEKLFF.

A few counts support this clonotype. V is TRBV9 and J is TRBJ1-5; D gene unclear. The V gene's germline CDR1 is SGDLS and CDR2 YYNGEE. CDR3 length equals 15 residues. Trimming removed 3 bases from V and 0 bases from J, with 10 bases in between. The CDR3 bases are TGTGCCAGCAGCGGACCCTTGTCTAGCAATCAGCCCCAGCATTTT. It is translated as CASSGPLSSNQPQHF.

In its sample, this clonotype was seen a few times. The chain links TRBV4-2 to TRBJ2-7; D not certain. Germline CDR1 is LGHNA and CDR2 is YNFKEQ. The ends were cut back, 1 base at V and 0 bases at J, with 7 bases in the middle. This CDR3 contains 14 residues. CDR3 sequence reads: CASSQASSSYEQYF. The CDR3, as DNA: TGTGCCAGCAGCCAAGCTTCTAGCTCCTACGAGCAGTACTTC.

Notes on this clonotype: An end of the junction differs from the germline gene, which may be a read error. The chain recombines TRBV18 with TRBJ2-1; D remains ambiguous. This CDR3 contains 13 residues. Per germline, CDR1 KGHSH and CDR2 LQKENI. This CDR3 reads CASPPENSLEQFF. The CDR3 DNA follows: TGTGCCAGCCCACCTGAAAATTCTCTAGAGCAGTTCTTT.